Only a few counts were recorded for the clone carrying this TCR beta chain. Clinical history as reported by participants underpinned cohort assignment. Losses at the gene ends were 4 bases for V and 6 bases for J; bases not matched to a gene: 6. Germline loops: CDR1 GTSNPN, CDR2 SVGIG (reference sequence). This CDR3 region has 14 residues. These data belong to a study of blood T cell repertoires in COVID-19. Study background: The United States, Italy and Spain supplied acute and convalescent COVID-19 samples. Sources were T cells, B-cell-depleted T cells, or PBMCs; the material itself was cDNA or gDNA.

Original processing methods: By means of reference gene primer amplification, nucleated cell counts were estimated. Generated by immunoSEQ multiplex PCR, the TCRdb table keeps only in-frame clones and is missing some. V and J calls and clone size are those listed in that table; D and trimming were worked out from the DNA. The sample records 250,000 to 300,000 clones, 80% to 95% being singletons. The sequence derives from a woman in her twenties or thirties who had recovered from COVID-19. The gene calls are TRBV30 and TRBJ2-7, with TRBD2 identical over 13 bases. The sample taken for sequencing was PBMCs or T cells enriched from blood (not recorded which). The CDR3 bases are TGTGCCTGGACCCGGACTAGCGGGAGTACCGAGCAGTACTTC. This encodes CAWTRTSGSTEQYF.